One T cell receptor beta chain is described in this entry. Its antigen is still unknown. These data originate in a study of T cell responses to AZD1222 COVID-19 vaccine. Trimming removed 4 bases from V and 5 bases from J; junction bases left unmatched: 10. The CDR3 has 16 residues. Germline assignment: CDR1 KGHSH and CDR2 LQKENI. General observations from the study: Nearly half of spike-specific TCRs reportedly go after variant regions that carry no mutations. Following two doses of AZD1222, Spike-specific TCR breadth and depth rose. Repertoire collection took place solely once the T cell response had peaked. Spike as a whole was targeted by vaccine-associated CD4 TCRs, dominant at 160-218 and 743-854.

Generated by immunoSEQ multiplex PCR, the TCRdb table keeps only in-frame clones and is missing some. The table lists 150,000 to 200,000 clones, more than 75% of them singletons. V is TRBV18 and J is TRBJ2-3; TRBD2 matches at 9 bases. The clonotype comes from an adult who received the AZD1222 COVID-19 vaccine. Sequenced here: peripheral blood, sampled 28 days after the second AZD1222 dose. The CDR3: CASSHSVAGVVDTQYF. DNA for the CDR3: TGTGCCAGCTCACATTCGGTAGCGGGAGTGGTAGATACGCAGTATTTT.